What follows are 5 T cell receptor beta chains derived from one specimen sequenced in a study of cytomegalovirus exposure and HLA in healthy donors. The PCR made use of 60 Vbeta and 13 Jbeta primers. Sequencing used immunoSEQ multiplex PCR; TCRdb keeps in-frame clones, though not all of them. This table holds approximately 210,000 clones, 79% found once. Specimen: PBMCs. The receptors were sampled from a girl between 10 and 17 years old in good health and CMV-seropositive.

The chain employs TRBV5-8 and TRBJ2-7; possibly TRBD1 for D (5 bases). Trimming left V 4 bases short and J 3 bases short, with 17 bases between. Looked up from germline, CDR1 is SGHTS and CDR2 is YDEGEE. The CDR3 consists of 15 residues. CDR3 nucleotides: TGTGCCAGCAGCCCCCCGGACACCTTGTTCTACGAGCAGTACTTC. Its translation: CASSPPDTLFYEQYF.

The gene calls are TRBV5-6 and TRBJ2-7; a possible D gene is TRBD1 (6 bases). The CDR3 totals 14 residues. V dropped 4 bases and J dropped 4 bases, with 15 bases sitting between them. Germline V CDR1 and CDR2: SGHDT, YYEEEE. This CDR3 reads CASSQEDRFYEQYF. Here the CDR3 DNA reads TGTGCCAGCAGCCAGGAGGACAGATTTTACGAGCAGTACTTC.

The chain employs TRBV5-5 and TRBJ2-1, with 8 positions matching TRBD1. The CDR3 runs 11 residues. The V segment lost 4 bases and the J segment 12 bases; nucleotides outside the gene matches: 3. Germline V gene lookup returns CDR1 SGHKS and CDR2 YYEKEE (reference sequence). CDR3 sequence (DNA): TGTGCCAGCAGCCTGGACAGGGTGCAGTTCTTC. This translates into CASSLDRVQFF.

V gene TRBV7-2 combines with J gene TRBJ2-3; 9 positions agree with TRBD1. The junction had 3 bases not matched to a gene; V was cut back by 4 bases and J by 4 bases. Looked up from germline, CDR1 is SGHTA and CDR2 is FQGNSA. This CDR3 spans 14 amino acids. The chain's CDR3 is CASSSTGGADTQYF. The CDR3, as DNA: TGTGCCAGCAGCTCGACAGGGGGTGCAGATACGCAGTATTTT.

The CDR3 is CASSQQGANTEAFF. The DNA for the CDR3 is TGCGCCAGCAGCCAACAGGGGGCGAACACTGAAGCTTTCTTT. The chain couples TRBV4-1 to TRBJ1-1; 8 bases map to TRBD1. The CDR3 has 14 amino acids. Trimming removed 2 bases from V and 1 base from J; junction bases left unmatched: 0. Germline V gives CDR1 MGHRA, CDR2 YSYEKL.